What follows are 29 T cell receptor beta chains derived from one specimen sequenced in a study of blood T cell repertoires in COVID-19. Sequencing used immunoSEQ multiplex PCR; TCRdb keeps in-frame clones, though not all of them. The sample holds around 93,000 clones, approximately 88% seen once. Sequencing used peripheral blood. The origin of the receptors is a man older than 75 with acute or convalescent COVID-19.

This sequence joins TRBV27 and TRBJ1-5, with a weak D call TRBD1 (6 bases). V lost 7 bases, J lost 2 bases, and 24 bases lay in between. The CDR3 has 18 amino acids. CDR1 and CDR2 (germline): MNHEY, SMNVEV (reference sequence). The CDR3 region is CASNLLGQSALCNQPQHF. Here the CDR3 DNA reads TGTGCCAGCAACCTACTTGGACAGAGCGCCCTGTGCAATCAGCCCCAGCATTTT.

J is TRBJ2-3 and V is TRBV7-7; 7 nucleotides match TRBD2. The junction had 4 bases not matched to a gene; V was cut back by 2 bases and J by 2 bases. Germline lookup yields CDR1 SSHAT and CDR2 FNYEAQ (reference sequence). There are 15 residues in the CDR3. The CDR3 protein is CASSLLAAFTDTQYF. CDR3 nucleotides: TGTGCCAGCAGCTTACTAGCGGCGTTCACAGATACGCAGTATTTT. Drawing the rest from reference TRBV7-7 and TRBJ2-3, the complete variable domain is GAGVSQSPRYKVTKRGQDVTLRCDPISSHATLYWYQQALGQGPEFLTYFNYEAQPDKSGLPSDRFSAERPEGSISTLTIQRTEQRDSAMYRCASSLLAAFTDTQYFGPGTRLTVL.

The genes are TRBV9 and TRBJ1-1, with TRBD1 matching 8 bases. The J segment lost 9 bases and the V segment lost 0 bases, leaving 7 bases of the junction unmatched. The CDR3 runs 14 residues. Per the germline V gene, CDR1 is SGDLS and CDR2 is YYNGEE. CDR3 DNA: TGTGCCAGCAGCGTAGGGGCGGGGACAGGAAAAGCTTTCTTT. Translation: CASSVGAGTGKAFF.

V gene TRBV6-2 or TRBV6-3 combines with J gene TRBJ2-7; 10 nucleotides match TRBD1. The CDR3 runs to 15 residues. J was trimmed by 6 bases and V by 5 bases; bases with no gene match: 10. CDR1 MNHEY and CDR2 SVGEGT come from the germline V gene. CDR3 in DNA: TGTGCCAGCAGTCGCACCGGGACAGGGGTTCGCGAGCAGTACTTC. Protein product: CASSRTGTGVREQYF.

V usage is TRBV11-2 and J usage is TRBJ2-2; D ambiguous. The CDR3 is 14 residues long. Trimming pared 1 base from V and 3 bases from J, leaving 6 bases between. Germline lookup yields CDR1 SGHAT and CDR2 FQNNGV. This chain's CDR3 is CASSLVPDTGELFF. Written as DNA, the CDR3 is TGTGCCAGCAGCTTAGTCCCAGACACCGGGGAGCTGTTTTTT.

The V call is TRBV6-5, the J call TRBJ2-1, with 8 bases matching TRBD2. V shed 8 bases, J shed 4 bases, and the junction held 10 bases outside the gene matches. Germline lookup yields CDR1 MNHEY and CDR2 SVGAGI. The CDR3 extends over 15 amino acids. The DNA for the CDR3 is TGTGCCAGCGCGGGGGGCAGGGCCCTTTACAATGAGCAGTTCTTC. Its protein product is CASAGGRALYNEQFF.

This clone was recorded only once. The chain is built from TRBV18 and TRBJ1-6, with 9 bases fitting TRBD1. CDR3 length equals 17 residues. V lost 4 bases to trimming and J lost 9 bases; unmatched junction nucleotides: 13. Germline loops: CDR1 KGHSH, CDR2 LQKENI. CDR3 amino acids: CASSQANTGTGSSPLHF. The CDR3 region has the DNA TGTGCCAGCTCACAGGCCAATACCGGGACAGGGAGTTCACCCCTCCACTTT.

The chain employs TRBV5-4 and TRBJ1-1; D not resolved. The CDR3 runs 13 residues. The V gene lost 2 bases and the J gene lost 3 bases, with 8 bases spanning the gap. Germline V gives CDR1 SGHNT, CDR2 YYREEE (reference sequence). DNA of the CDR3: TGTGCCAGCAGCTTTGAGGCGTACACTGAAGCTTTCTTT. It translates to CASSFEAYTEAFF.

Only one count was recorded for this clone. The chain carries TRBV7-9 and TRBJ1-2; TRBD1 agrees at 10 bases. This CDR3 contains 16 residues. V shed 5 bases and J 3 bases; nucleotides not matched to a gene: 9. Germline V gene data show CDR1 as SEHNR and CDR2 as FQNEAQ (reference sequence). CDR3 sequence reads: CASSQTPGQGHYGYTF. The CDR3 coding sequence is TGTGCCAGCAGCCAAACTCCGGGACAGGGGCACTATGGCTACACCTTC. The full variable domain, in which reference TRBV7-9 and TRBJ1-2 provide the parts outside the CDR3, is DTGVSQNPRHKITKRGQNVTFRCDPISEHNRLYWYRQTLGQGPEFLTYFQNEAQLEKSRLLSDRFSAERPKGSFSTLEIQRTEQGDSAMYLCASSQTPGQGHYGYTFGSGTRLTVV.

CDR3 bases: TGTGCCAGTAGGCCCCCGCTTGACTCCCCCCAGCATTTT. Protein: CASRPPLDSPQHF. The genes are TRBV19 and TRBJ1-5, with D unresolved. CDR1 and CDR2 from the germline V gene are LNHDA and SQIVND (reference sequence). Trimming stripped 6 bases from V and 10 bases from J, with 16 bases between. The CDR3 is 13 residues long. The whole variable domain, filled in from reference TRBV19 and TRBJ1-5, reads DGGITQSPKYLFRKEGQNVTLSCEQNLNHDAMYWYRQDPGQGLRLIYYSQIVNDFQKGDIAEGYSVSREKKESFPLTVTSAQKNPTAFYLCASRPPLDSPQHFGDGTRLSIL.

This chain joins TRBV5-1 and TRBJ2-1, with 10 bases aligning to TRBD2. The V and J ends lost 0 bases and 6 bases, in that order; junction bases with no gene match: 6. Germline CDR1 is SGHRS and CDR2 is YFSETQ. The CDR3 is 16 amino acids. The CDR3 loop is CASSLGVAGGGNEQFF. The CDR3 DNA reads as TGCGCCAGCAGCTTGGGGGTAGCGGGAGGTGGCAATGAGCAGTTCTTC. Filled out from reference TRBV5-1 and TRBJ2-1, the complete variable domain reads KAGVTQTPRYLIKTRGQQVTLSCSPISGHRSVSWYQQTPGQGLQFLFEYFSETQRNKGNFPGRFSGRQFSNSRSEMNVSTLELGDSALYLCASSLGVAGGGNEQFFGPGTRLTVL.

The chain links TRBV5-1 to TRBJ2-7; TRBD1 might be the D (5 bases). Trimming left V 0 bases short and J 2 bases short, with 12 bases between. This CDR3 is 15 amino acids long. Germline V gene sequence: CDR1 SGHRS, CDR2 YFSETQ. The CDR3 bases are TGCGCCAGCAGCTTGGGGATAGGGGCCCCCTACGAGCAGTACTTC. This gives the protein CASSLGIGAPYEQYF.

The chain couples TRBV7-6 to TRBJ2-2, with a tentative D call TRBD2 (7 bases). This CDR3 has 15 amino acids. Germline loops: CDR1 SGHVS, CDR2 FNYEAQ. V was shortened by 4 bases and J by 2 bases, with 11 bases between the two germline ends. CDR3 coding DNA: TGTGCCAGCAGCTGGGGGGGGCCCAACACCGGGGAGCTGTTTTTT. It is translated as CASSWGGPNTGELFF.

V and J are TRBV27 and TRBJ2-7, with D uncertain. CDR1 is MNHEY, CDR2 SMNVEV, per germline (reference sequence). Trimming stripped 3 bases from V and 0 bases from J, with 9 bases between. The CDR3 covers 14 residues. CDR3 DNA sequence: TGTGCCAGCAGTTTTTCGGAGAGCTCCTACGAGCAGTACTTC. The encoded protein is CASSFSESSYEQYF.

This chain joins TRBV18 and TRBJ2-1; D unclear. V was trimmed by 2 bases and J by 0 bases, leaving 11 bases between them. The CDR3 runs 16 residues. Germline assignment: CDR1 KGHSH and CDR2 LQKENI. CDR3 loop: CASSPSTRLSYNEQFF. CDR3 sequence (DNA): TGTGCCAGCTCACCATCCACGCGACTCTCCTACAATGAGCAGTTCTTC. The whole variable domain, filled in from reference TRBV18 and TRBJ2-1, reads NAGVMQNPRHLVRRRGQEARLRCSPMKGHSHVYWYRQLPEEGLKFMVYLQKENIIDESGMPKERFSAEFPKEGPSILRIQQVVRGDSAAYFCASSPSTRLSYNEQFFGPGTRLTVL.

The count of this clone is one. The J gene is TRBJ2-6, the V gene TRBV9; 8 nucleotides line up with TRBD1. Germline CDR1 reads SGDLS; CDR2 reads YYNGEE. This CDR3 is built from 21 residues. V was clipped by 0 bases and J by 1 base; unmatched bases: 15. DNA for the CDR3: TGTGCCAGCAGCGTAGCTAGGAGTGTCACAGGGGGGAGTTCTGGGGCCAACGTCCTGACTTTC. It is translated as CASSVARSVTGGSSGANVLTF.

A single count supports this clone. The chain uses TRBV5-1 and TRBJ1-3, with 8 bases that match TRBD1. Germline CDR1 reads SGHRS; CDR2 reads YFSETQ. Trimming removed 2 bases from V and 1 base from J; junction bases left unmatched: 5. The CDR3 length is 16 residues. CDR3 sequence (DNA): TGCGCCAGCAGCTTACCAGGGGGCTGGTCTGGAAACACCATATATTTT. Translated, it gives CASSLPGGWSGNTIYF.

The chain employs TRBV7-2 and TRBJ2-7; 7 nucleotides agree with TRBD2. From germline, CDR1 is SGHTA and CDR2 FQGNSA. V shed 5 bases and J 4 bases; nucleotides not matched to a gene: 5. CDR3 length: 13 residues. The CDR3 DNA follows: TGTGCCAGCAGCAGACGGGGAGGGTACGAGCAGTACTTC. Its protein product is CASSRRGGYEQYF.

V is TRBV7-2 and J is TRBJ2-1; TRBD2 agrees at 7 bases. The CDR3 totals 15 residues. With V trimmed by 6 bases and J by 2 bases, 7 bases remained unmatched. Germline V CDR1 and CDR2: SGHTA, FQGNSA. CDR3 sequence (DNA): TGTGCCAGCAGGGAAGCTAGCGGAGCCTACAATGAGCAGTTCTTC. Translation gives CASREASGAYNEQFF.

CDR3 amino acids: CASSLRTSGREETQYF. In nucleotides, the CDR3 is TGCGCCAGCAGCCTCCGGACTAGCGGGAGGGAAGAGACCCAGTACTTC. This chain links TRBV4-1 with TRBJ2-5, with 15 nucleotides matching TRBD2. Trimming removed 4 bases from V and 3 bases from J; junction bases left unmatched: 3. Germline-derived CDR1 and CDR2 are MGHRA and YSYEKL. CDR3 length: 16 amino acids.

This rearrangement joins TRBV5-5 to TRBJ1-3, with D hard to call. The length of the CDR3 is 14 residues. The V end was cut by 4 bases, the J end by 11 bases, with 19 bases between. In germline, CDR1 is SGHKS, CDR2 YYEKEE (reference sequence). The CDR3 loop is CASSLDSLLGAIYF. CDR3 DNA sequence: TGTGCCAGCAGCCTCGACTCTTTGTTAGGCGCCATATATTTT.

J is TRBJ2-2 and V is TRBV10-2; TRBD2 aligns across 12 bases. The trim removed 7 bases at V and 0 bases at J, leaving 9 bases unmatched. This CDR3 is 18 amino acids long. Germline CDR1 reads WSHSY; CDR2 reads SAAADI. The CDR3 DNA follows: TGCGCCAGCACCCCCCCGACTAGCGGGGGTTCGAACACCGGGGAGCTGTTTTTT. This sequence encodes CASTPPTSGGSNTGELFF.

This clone was found once. The rearrangement links TRBV14 to TRBJ2-7; 9 bases line up with TRBD1. The CDR3 is made up of 16 amino acids. The trim removed 1 base at V and 3 bases at J, leaving 7 bases unmatched. Germline V gene data show CDR1 as SGHDN and CDR2 as FVKESK. This chain's CDR3 is CASSQVPGTGFYEQYF. CDR3 bases: TGTGCCAGCAGCCAAGTCCCCGGGACAGGGTTCTACGAGCAGTACTTC.

The rearrangement uses TRBV9 and TRBJ2-7; 10 bases agree with TRBD2. Trimming took 4 bases from V and 4 from J; bases not matched to a gene: 8. The CDR3 has 15 amino acids. Germline CDR1 reads SGDLS; CDR2 reads YYNGEE. CDR3: CASSPTGTSVYEQYF. The CDR3 nucleotides are TGTGCCAGCAGCCCCACCGGGACTAGCGTGTACGAGCAGTACTTC.

The rearrangement uses TRBV5-1 and TRBJ2-2; 12 bases map to TRBD2. The CDR3 covers 16 residues. The trim removed 7 bases at V and 9 bases at J, leaving 13 bases unmatched. Per germline, CDR1 SGHRS and CDR2 YFSETQ. CDR3 protein: CASQTASGGADRELFF. The CDR3 DNA reads as TGCGCCAGCCAAACGGCTAGCGGGGGGGCTGACCGGGAGCTGTTTTTT.

V usage is TRBV4-1 and J usage is TRBJ2-5, with D possibly being TRBD2 (6 bases). Germline lookup yields CDR1 MGHRA and CDR2 YSYEKL. The CDR3 length is 16 residues. V was trimmed by 0 bases and J by 5 bases, leaving 16 bases between them. CDR3 coding DNA: TGCGCCAGCAGCCAAGATAGATCCGGGAGCTGGGAGACCCAGTACTTC. Its translation: CASSQDRSGSWETQYF.

The J gene is TRBJ2-5, the V gene TRBV7-3, with D possibly matching TRBD2 (5 bases). This CDR3 contains 13 residues. Germline loops: CDR1 SGHTA, CDR2 FQGTGA. The V gene lost 2 bases and the J gene lost 7 bases, with 11 bases spanning the gap. The CDR3 bases are TGTGCCAGCAGCTTATCCACTGGAGGGACCCAGTACTTC. Protein sequence: CASSLSTGGTQYF.

The rearrangement uses TRBV27 and TRBJ2-2, with TRBD2 matching 9 bases. Per the germline V gene, CDR1 is MNHEY and CDR2 is SMNVEV (reference sequence). CDR3 length: 15 residues. J was trimmed by 1 base and V by 6 bases; bases with no gene match: 3. In nucleotides, the CDR3 is TGTGCCAGCAGCGGGACTAGCAAGAACACCGGGGAGCTGTTTTTT. Its protein product is CASSGTSKNTGELFF.

In this sample, this clone turned up a few times. This chain joins TRBV10-3 and TRBJ1-4; possible D gene TRBD1, 5 bases. Germline CDR1 and CDR2: ENHRY and SYGVKD. The CDR3 has 15 residues. Trimming took 4 bases from V and 4 from J, leaving 13 bases between them. For the CDR3, the DNA is TGTGCCATCAGTGGAGGGCCGGGACTTAATGAAAAACTGTTTTTT. It codes for CAISGGPGLNEKLFF.